This TCR beta chain was sequenced in a study of blood T cells in healthy people across ages. Study-wide results and caveats: Greater diversity and more naive CD4+ cells were seen in long-lived donors than in aged donors. Older age coincided with a roughly linear decline in TCR beta diversity per million T cells.

Every donor provided approximately 10 milliliters of peripheral blood. The CDR3 runs 17 residues. V was cut by 0 bases and J by 4 bases, with 17 bases left in between. Germline lookup yields CDR1 LGHNA and CDR2 YSLEER. The second PCR ran about 7 to 12 cycles with a sample-barcoded 5' primer and J-beta primers. TCRdb reprocessed the 5' RACE reads with MiXCR, giving one entry per CDR3 protein. The data hold roughly 900,000 distinct CDR3 sequences, with around 48% observed a single time. Many counts were recorded for this clonotype. Its cognate antigen is unknown. The J gene is TRBJ2-3, the V gene TRBV4-3; tentatively, D is TRBD1 or TRBD2 (5 bases each). Sequenced material: blood. The sequence came from a man between 25 and 39 years old in good health. CDR3 bases: TGCGCCAGCAGCCAAGAGAATCGGGACCTCGGTCCAGATACGCAGTATTTT. As protein: CASSQENRDLGPDTQYF.